These 3 T cell receptor beta chains were all obtained from the same sample, sequenced in a study of shared clonotypes between healthy human individuals. The assay was immunoSEQ multiplex PCR, and TCRdb's table has in-frame clones only and misses some. The table includes hundreds of thousands of clones, around 77% detected once. The material sequenced was PBMCs. These receptors came from a woman between 35 and 50 years old in good health. Some clones in this sample may be carry-over from other donors' samples.

V usage is TRBV14 and J usage is TRBJ2-5, with D possibly TRBD2 on 6 matching bases. The DNA matches TRBJ2-7 better at its end, which makes the J call doubtful. The CDR3 totals 15 residues. Germline CDR1 reads SGHDN; CDR2 reads FVKESK. CDR3 protein: CASQRTGEVSYEQYF. DNA for the CDR3: TGTGCCAGCCAAAGGACGGGGGAGGTTTCCTACGAGCAGTACTTC.

The chain links TRBV6-6 to TRBJ2-7; D remains ambiguous. V was clipped by 5 bases and J by 7 bases, with 18 bases between them. The CDR3 contains 14 residues. The germline gives CDR1 MNHNY, CDR2 SVGAGI (reference sequence). The CDR3 DNA is TGTGCCAGCAGTCACCGGACGCTTTATTGGGAGCAGTACTTC. Amino acid sequence: CASSHRTLYWEQYF.

There are a few counts of this clone. The CDR3 sequence is CSVDLGTREKLFF. CDR3 in DNA: TGCAGCGTTGATCTGGGGACTCGGGAAAAACTGTTTTTT. The chain carries TRBV29-1 and TRBJ1-4, with D perhaps matching TRBD1 (5 bases). The CDR3 runs to 13 residues. Germline V gene data show CDR1 as SQVTM and CDR2 as ANQGSEA. The V and J ends lost 3 bases and 8 bases respectively, with 13 bases between them. The full variable domain, in which reference TRBV29-1 and TRBJ1-4 provide the parts outside the CDR3, is SAVISQKPSRDICQRGTSLTIQCQVDSQVTMMFWYRQQPGQSLTLIATANQGSEATYESGFVIDKFPISRPNLTFSTLTVSNMSPEDSSIYLCSVDLGTREKLFFGSGTQLSVL.